This T cell receptor (beta chain) stems from a study of T cell responses to AZD1222 COVID-19 vaccine (dated by TCRdb to the early 2020s). With respect to the entire study: AZD1222 recipients given second doses at about 4 weeks or at about 12 weeks were pooled, since spike-specific TCR depth and breadth were not found to differ between the two schedules. Trial participants were enrolled into age subgroups of 18-55, 56-69 and 70-plus years, which contained roughly 140, 27 and 60 TCR-sequenced participants, respectively. A total of 233 trial participants underwent TCR sequencing, of whom some 210 received two doses of AZD1222 and about 26 received two doses of the MenACWY control vaccine.

The CDR3 regions of human TCRbeta chains were subjected to immunosequencing. As for the original processing: Repertoire TCRs were checked for matches against a reference library of SARS-CoV-2-specific TCRs that had been generated using the MIRA antigen-specificity platform. Breadth meant the fraction of unique TCRs that were SARS-CoV-2-associated, whereas depth meant the fraction of total T cells that were SARS-CoV-2-associated. Each spike-specific TCR was assigned to its reactive spike region and to a CD4 or CD8 class using the MIRA data. Log10-transformed breadth and depth values were compared by one-way ANOVA with Sidak's multiple comparisons tests. The clones in this table, taken by TCRdb from immuneACCESS, are in-frame only. Not every clone is retained; where verified, under half of the shortfall comes from an unresolved V gene, and the cause of the rest is unknown. For V, J and clone size, that table is used; D and trimming come from the DNA. The sample yields about 100,000 clones; nearly 95% were counted once. The top ten constitute 1.5% to 2% of the sample.

On this clone: It lacks a known antigen. Base qualities were left out, and no much larger clone turns up one base away.

The sample's time point label, in plain terms: baseline before first vaccination. Vaccinee samples were obtained from the UK trials COV001 and COV002, which included a single-blind randomized controlled phase 2/3 trial of AZD1222 (ChAdOx1 nCoV-19) in healthy adults. For TCRbeta chain sequencing, PBMC samples from trial participants were taken at day 0 and at day 28 after the second dose. V is cut by 1 base and J by 4 bases, and the space between the germline ends is 9 bases. Taken from the germline V gene, the CDR1 and CDR2 loops are SGHAT and FQNNGV. The CDR3 goes from the cysteine to the phenylalanine over 14 residues. Here the CDR3 DNA is all that survives: 42 bases in frame from base 1. Broad study findings and their caveats: Spike-specific TCR breadth and depth rose significantly after two AZD1222 doses compared with day 0 and with MenACWY recipients. Because no samples from the day 14 peak response were available, repertoires could be characterized only after the peak T cell response. Vaccine-associated CD4 TCRs spanned the whole spike protein, with dominant responses in regions 160-218 and 743-854. Only five or six AZD1222 recipients were SARS-CoV-2 seropositive at baseline, limiting conclusions about previously exposed vaccinees. The 56-69-year group was small, and its depth increase did not reach significance, likely because of low power. Epitopes outside the regions mutated in the B.1.351 and B.1.1.7 variants were reportedly recognized by nearly half of the unique spike-specific TCRs. Most participants were white British and females outnumbered males, and the authors suggested that clonal diversity may have been underestimated.

This receptor chain uses TRBV11-2 and TRBJ2-3; matching of 5 bases hints at TRBD2 as the D gene. The sample consisted of peripheral blood, taken on day 0 of AZD1222 vaccination. The source of this sequence is an adult in good health. The nucleotides read TGTGCCAGCAGCTTAGGGAGGAGTTCAGATACGCAGTATTTT. Its protein product is CASSLGRSSDTQYF.